This T cell receptor (beta chain) was sequenced for a study of OX40 agonist ivuxolimab in advanced cancers. Across the whole study: Ivuxolimab, an antibody acting as an agonist of OX40 (CD134), was used to treat patients.

Here immunoSEQ multiplex PCR was the method, and the copy in TCRdb shows in-frame clones only, minus some. The sample lists around 80,000 clones; 75% to 90% were seen once. Concerning this clone: Its specificity is unknown.

The CDR3 consists of 14 residues. Germline V gives CDR1 MGHRA, CDR2 YSYEKL. The germline V and J ends were trimmed by 5 bases and 2 bases, with 12 bases remaining between them. Findings of the study overall: Normalized T-cell clonal expansion was also low in some nonresponders.

The clonotype comes from an adult with an advanced solid tumor such as melanoma, head and neck, liver or kidney cancer. The specimen was CD4+ or CD8+ T cells sorted from blood, collected in a trial of the OX40 agonist ivuxolimab. The V gene is TRBV4-1, the J gene TRBJ1-2; D is unclear. CDR3: CASSSLTSNYGYTF. DNA of the CDR3: TGCGCCAGCAGCTCGCTAACCAGCAACTATGGCTACACCTTC.